Below are 21 T cell receptor beta chains sequenced from a single sample in a study of glioma-infiltrating T cells. Using RNA template, CDR3s of TCR alpha and beta were amplified with iRepertoire arm-PCR. MiXCR, applied by TCRdb to the multiplex PCR reads, yields one record per CDR3 protein. The sample yields around 190,000 distinct CDR3 sequences, around 40% seen once. Specimen: glioma tissue, nonneoplastic brain tissue, or PBMCs (not recorded which). The receptors come from a human donor with low-grade glioma or glioblastoma, undergoing nonglioma brain surgery, or in good health (not recorded which).

This clonotype was detected only a few times. This chain connects TRBV18 to TRBJ2-5; no clear D. The CDR3 sequence is 15 residues long. Per germline, CDR1 KGHSH and CDR2 LQKENI. The V end lost 3 bases, the J end lost 2 bases, and 13 bases lay between the germline ends. The CDR3 spells CASSPLRTEQETQYF. The CDR3 nucleotides read TGTGCCAGCTCACCTCTTAGGACCGAGCAAGAGACCCAGTACTTC.

Concerning this clonotype: A much larger clone differs by one base, so this may be a read error. The chain joins TRBV11-1 to TRBJ2-1; D is ambiguous. The CDR3 has 14 residues. Germline CDR1 reads SGHAT; CDR2 reads FQDESV (reference sequence). The CDR3 sequence is CASRGRGSYNEKFF. As DNA, the CDR3 is TGTGCCAGCAGGGGTAGAGGCTCCTACAATGAGAAGTTCTTC.

This clonotype was observed a single time. Since a much larger clone is just one base distant, this may be a read error. The chain employs TRBV25-1 and TRBJ1-1; 8 nucleotides line up with TRBD1. CDR3 size: 19 residues. After removal of 0 bases from V and 3 bases from J, the junction contained 15 bases not matched to a gene. The V gene's germline CDR1 is MGHDK and CDR2 SYGVNS. In DNA form, the CDR3 reads TGTGCCAGCAGTGAATATTTCTCTTCGGGCGACAGGGGAGACACTGAAGCTTTCTTT. This encodes CASSEYFSSGDRGDTEAFF.

The chain couples TRBV28 to TRBJ2-1; TRBD2 aligns across 9 bases. This CDR3 comprises 13 residues. V lost 7 bases, J lost 7 bases, and 5 bases stayed unmatched. Germline lookup yields CDR1 MDHEN and CDR2 SYDVKM. The CDR3: CASTLAGRNEQFF. DNA of the CDR3: TGTGCCAGCACCCTAGCGGGAAGGAATGAGCAGTTCTTC.

This clonotype has at least ten counts. V gene TRBV2 combines with J gene TRBJ2-7; D gene unclear. CDR3 length equals 12 residues. With 6 bases removed from V and 0 bases from J, the gap between germline ends came to 6 bases. Germline lookup yields CDR1 SNHLY and CDR2 FYNNEI. In nucleotides, the CDR3 is TGTGCCAGCAGGCCCCCCTCCTACGAGCAGTACTTC. This encodes CASRPPSYEQYF.

The sample holds one count of this clonotype. The chain employs TRBV7-2 and TRBJ2-2; D is possibly TRBD1 or TRBD2 (5 bases each). CDR1 and CDR2 (germline): SGHTA, FQGNSA. The V end was cut by 2 bases, the J end by 14 bases, with 27 bases between. The CDR3 runs to 17 residues. The CDR3 bases are TGTGCCAGCAGCTTACATCCCGGGACCACGAACACCGGGTATCTGTTTTTT. Residues: CASSLHPGTTNTGYLFF.

Ten or more counts support this clonotype. The chain joins TRBV7-2 to TRBJ2-1; 8 bases are shared with TRBD1. This CDR3 contains 15 residues. The V gene's germline CDR1 is SGHTA and CDR2 FQGNSA. The V and J ends lost 6 bases and 6 bases, in that order; junction bases with no gene match: 10. The CDR3 nucleotides read TGTGCCAGCAGTCGGGACAGGCAGCCTAGCAATGAGCAGTTCTTC. It is translated as CASSRDRQPSNEQFF.

Turning to this clonotype: A read error may be the cause here, since a much bigger clone is one base away. The chain has TRBV3-1 and TRBJ1-5; no clear D gene. CDR1 LGHDT and CDR2 YNNKEL come from the germline V gene (reference sequence). Trimming took off 1 base at V and 9 bases at J, with 10 bases between the two ends. The CDR3 has 13 amino acids. CDR3 DNA sequence: TGTGCCAGCAGCCAAGGTTCCGCCCGGCCCCAGCATTTT. Translated, it gives CASSQGSARPQHF. Complete variable domain (other parts from reference TRBV3-1 and TRBJ1-5): DTAVSQTPKYLVTQMGNDKSIKCEQNLGHDTMYWYKQDSKKFLKIMFSYNNKELIINETVPNRFSPKSPDKAHLNLHINSLELGDSAVYFCASSQGSARPQHFGDGTRLSIL.

A note on this clonotype: The CDR3 carries no conserved terminal phenylalanine or tryptophan, so it likely arises from a read error. The genes are TRBV20-1 and TRBJ2-7, with 9 bases identical to TRBD1. V trimming: 4 bases; J trimming: 0 bases; junction bases outside the gene matches: 4. This CDR3 spans 14 amino acids. Germline assignment: CDR1 DFQATT and CDR2 SNEGSKA (reference sequence). For the CDR3, the DNA is TGCAGTGCTACGGGACAGGGTTACTCCTACGAGCAGTACCCC. Translated, it gives CSATGQGYSYEQYP.

This clonotype was counted only a few times. The rearrangement links TRBV19 to TRBJ2-2; D is unresolved. V gave up 3 bases and J gave up 6 bases, with 5 bases separating them. This CDR3 contains 12 residues. The germline CDR1 and CDR2 sequences are LNHDA and SQIVND (reference sequence). The CDR3 is CASSIIAGELFF. The CDR3 nucleotides are TGTGCCAGTAGTATTATCGCCGGGGAGCTGTTTTTT. The entire variable domain, with the rest obtained from reference TRBV19 and TRBJ2-2, is as follows: DGGITQSPKYLFRKEGQNVTLSCEQNLNHDAMYWYRQDPGQGLRLIYYSQIVNDFQKGDIAEGYSVSREKKESFPLTVTSAQKNPTAFYLCASSIIAGELFFGEGSRLTVL.

In this sample, this clonotype turned up many times. The rearrangement joins TRBV3-1 to TRBJ1-1; D gene unclear. Per the germline V gene, CDR1 is LGHDT and CDR2 is YNNKEL (reference sequence). V lost 1 base and J lost 2, with 5 bases in between. This CDR3 spans 13 amino acids. The CDR3 DNA sequence: TGTGCCAGCAGCCAAGTAAGTAACACTGAAGCTTTCTTT. Translated: CASSQVSNTEAFF.

Of note for this clonotype: With a much larger clone just one base away, this may be a read error. V is TRBV29-1 and J is TRBJ2-7; tentative D call: TRBD1 (5 bases). Germline V CDR1 and CDR2: SQVTM, ANQGSEA. The CDR3 runs to 13 residues. CDR3 bases: TGCAGCGTCGGCGTCCAGGGCTCCTACAAGCAGTACTTC. Translated, it gives CSVGVQGSYKQYF.

This clonotype was seen many times. J is TRBJ2-1 and V is TRBV20-1; D assignment may be TRBD1 or TRBD2 (5 bases each). Trimming left V 4 bases short and J 4 bases short, with 23 bases between. CDR3 length: 17 residues. From germline, CDR1 is DFQATT and CDR2 SNEGSKA (reference sequence). The CDR3 DNA follows: TGCAGTGCTACCGCTCACCTTCGGGACCCTTTTTACAATGAGCAGTTCTTC. This encodes CSATAHLRDPFYNEQFF.

V usage is TRBV12-3 or TRBV12-4 and J usage is TRBJ2-5; 8 bases agree with TRBD1. The J segment lost 5 bases and the V segment lost 7 bases, leaving 12 bases of the junction unmatched. This CDR3 has 15 amino acids. The CDR3 DNA follows: TGTGCCAGCACCCACACGGACAGGGTTCGGGAGACCCAGTACTTC. As protein: CASTHTDRVRETQYF.

Points on this clonotype: An end of the junction differs from the germline gene, which may be a read error. V gene TRBV24-1 combines with J gene TRBJ1-2; 10 bases match TRBD1. The germline V gene encodes CDR1 KGHDR and CDR2 SFDVKD. The CDR3 runs to 16 residues. The chain's CDR3 is CATSDPTGGTNHGYTF. The CDR3 region has the DNA TGTGCCACCAGTGACCCGACAGGGGGCACTAACCATGGCTACACCTTC.

Notes on this clonotype: At one boundary the junction diverges from the germline segment, which might be a read error. This chain uses TRBV12-3 or TRBV12-4 with TRBJ2-3; D call uncertain. The CDR3 is 15 residues long. The CDR3 loop is CATSKGPSSTDTQYF. Here the CDR3 DNA reads TGTGCCACCAGTAAAGGCCCTTCCAGCACAGATACGCAGTATTTT.

Note on this clonotype: This may come from a read error, since a much larger clone is one base off. V is TRBV6-1 and J is TRBJ2-1, with D unresolved. The V end was cut by 3 bases, the J end by 2 bases, with 14 bases between. This CDR3 is 16 amino acids long. Germline lookup yields CDR1 MNHNS and CDR2 SASEGT. The CDR3 DNA reads TGTGCCAGCAGTGAGTATCAGTCCATACCCTACAATGAGCAGTTCTTC. Residues: CASSEYQSIPYNEQFF.

Remarks on this clonotype: This may stem from a read error, because a much larger clone lies one nucleotide away. The chain employs TRBV24-1 and TRBJ2-1; 8 bases are shared with TRBD1. V gave up 6 bases and J gave up 7 bases; unmatched junction bases: 4. This CDR3 is built from 13 residues. Germline-derived CDR1 and CDR2 are KGHDR and SFDVKD. The CDR3 nucleotides are TGTGCCACCAGTTACAGGGGGGAGAATGAGCAGTTCTTC. Protein: CATSYRGENEQFF.

This chain links TRBV25-1 with TRBJ1-1, with 8 bases identical to TRBD1. This CDR3 is built from 19 residues. Germline CDR1 reads MGHDK; CDR2 reads SYGVNS. The J segment lost 6 bases and the V segment lost 1 base, leaving 19 bases of the junction unmatched. In nucleotides, the CDR3 is TGTGCCAGCAGTGAATTTTTCTCTTCGGGCGACAGGGGAGACGCTGAAGCTTTCTTT. The encoded protein is CASSEFFSSGDRGDAEAFF.

Comment on this clonotype: At one boundary the junction diverges from the germline segment, which might be a read error. This chain connects TRBV2 to TRBJ1-5, with TRBD1 identical over 9 bases. The CDR3 covers 14 residues. Germline V gene lookup returns CDR1 SNHLY and CDR2 FYNNEI. DNA for the CDR3: TGTGCCAGCGGAAAGGACAGGGGCAATCAGCCCAAGCATTTT. This encodes CASGKDRGNQPKHF.

Notes on this clonotype: A much larger clone is a single base away; this may be a read error. The rearrangement joins TRBV28 to TRBJ2-1, with 7 bases that match TRBD2. The length of the CDR3 is 17 residues. CDR1 and CDR2 (germline): MDHEN, SYDVKM. The CDR3 nucleotides read TGTGCCAGCAGCCCTAGCGGAATCTTAAGCTCCCACAATGAGCAGTTCTTC. Translation: CASSPSGILSSHNEQFF. Full variable domain (rest looked up from reference TRBV28 and TRBJ2-1): DVKVTQSSRYLVKRTGEKVFLECVQDMDHENMFWYRQDPGLGLRLIYFSYDVKMKEKGDIPEGYSVSREKKERFSLILESASTNQTSMYLCASSPSGILSSHNEQFFGPGTRLTVL.